This T cell receptor (beta chain) is drawn from a study of blood T cell repertoires in COVID-19. On the study more broadly: Sites in the United States, Italy and Spain provided acute and convalescent COVID-19 samples. Nucleic acid was either cDNA or gDNA, and it came from T cells, B-cell-depleted T cells, or PBMCs.

V was cut by 0 bases and J by 2 bases, with 14 bases left in between. The germline V gene encodes CDR1 SGHAT and CDR2 FQDESV (reference sequence). The CDR3 loop spans 17 amino acids. As handled by the study authors: Amplifying reference gene primers gave estimates of nucleated cell counts. Generated by immunoSEQ multiplex PCR, the TCRdb table keeps only in-frame clones and is missing some. V and J calls and clone size are copied from that table; D and trimming were computed from the DNA. This sample has around 470,000 clones, with approximately 89% found just once. The sequence derives from a man aged 18 to 29 with COVID-19, enrolled during active disease. This chain connects TRBV11-1 to TRBJ1-3; D may be TRBD1 (5 bases). Sequencing was done on a sample of peripheral blood. In nucleotides, the CDR3 is TGTGCCAGCAGCTTAGCTGGGGCTCGCCGGCCTGGAAACACCATATATTTT. Protein: CASSLAGARRPGNTIYF.